One sample yielded the 31 T cell receptor beta chains listed below, sequenced in a study of cytomegalovirus exposure and HLA in healthy donors. Use of 60 Vbeta and 13 Jbeta primers characterized the PCR. Data came from immunoSEQ multiplex PCR; TCRdb stores just in-frame clones and leaves some out. Altogether some 140,000 clones are present, 75% to 85% being singletons, with the ten largest covering around 5.2%. Sequenced: PBMCs. Receptor source: a woman aged 40-49 years in good health and CMV-seropositive.

This clone was seen only a few times. This sequence joins TRBV7-9 and TRBJ1-1, with TRBD1 as a possible D gene (6 bases). The V end was cut by 0 bases, the J end by 11 bases, with 13 bases between. The CDR3 has 13 amino acids. Germline CDR1 and CDR2: SEHNR and FQNEAQ (reference sequence). The CDR3 DNA follows: TGTGCCAGCAGCTTAGCGGGGACAAATCGGGCTTTCTTT. Encoded protein: CASSLAGTNRAFF.

The chain is built from TRBV27 and TRBJ2-7; 9 bases are shared with TRBD1. The CDR3 is 15 amino acids. Germline V CDR1 and CDR2: MNHEY, SMNVEV (reference sequence). Germline trimming cut 6 bases from V and 2 bases from J; bases unmatched to any gene: 8. The CDR3 spells CASSRTGTGPYEQYF. CDR3 nucleotides: TGTGCCAGCAGCCGAACCGGGACAGGGCCCTACGAGCAGTACTTC.

This chain links TRBV19 with TRBJ2-7; 11 bases line up with TRBD1. The J segment lost 4 bases and the V segment lost 4 bases, leaving 3 bases of the junction unmatched. Germline V gene lookup returns CDR1 LNHDA and CDR2 SQIVND (reference sequence). The CDR3 spans 14 residues. The CDR3 DNA reads TGTGCCAGTAGTACTGGACAGGGGGCTTACGAGCAGTACTTC. Protein sequence: CASSTGQGAYEQYF.

The rearrangement uses TRBV1 and TRBJ2-3; the DNA was not compared with TRBD2, the D call given in the table. TRBV1 is assigned pseudogene status. This CDR3 comprises 14 residues. CDR3 nucleotides: TGCACCAGCAGCCAATCCCGGGATGTAGATACGCAGTATTTT. It yields the protein CTSSQSRDVDTQYF.

This clone was detected a few times. This chain links TRBV2 with TRBJ1-1; D possibly corresponds to TRBD1 (5 bases). This CDR3 has 14 amino acids. V was cut by 6 bases and J by 3 bases, with 14 bases left in between. In germline, CDR1 is SNHLY, CDR2 FYNNEI. Here the CDR3 reads CASREQGSYTEAFF. The CDR3 nucleotides read TGTGCCAGCAGGGAGCAGGGTTCCTACACTGAAGCTTTCTTT. Drawing the rest from reference TRBV2 and TRBJ1-1, the complete variable domain is EPEVTQTPSHQVTQMGQEVILRCVPISNHLYFYWYRQILGQKVEFLVSFYNNEISEKSEIFDDQFSVERPDGSNFTLKIRSTKLEDSAMYFCASREQGSYTEAFFGQGTRLTVV.

The J gene is TRBJ2-7, the V gene TRBV28; tentative D call: TRBD2 (6 bases). This CDR3 spans 13 amino acids. The V gene lost 2 bases and the J gene lost 2 bases, with 7 bases spanning the gap. Germline lookup yields CDR1 MDHEN and CDR2 SYDVKM. CDR3 loop: CASSLGGTYEQYF. In DNA, the CDR3 is TGTGCCAGCAGTTTAGGGGGGACCTACGAGCAGTACTTC.

V usage is TRBV21-1 and J usage is TRBJ2-3; the DNA was not used to check the table's D call, TRBD1. TRBV21-1 represents a pseudogene. The CDR3 consists of 18 residues. For the CDR3, the DNA is TGTGCCAGCAGCAAATGGCCCCCGGGACAGAATAACACAGATACGCAGTATTTT. It codes for CASSKWPPGQNNTDTQYF.

This chain connects TRBV2 to TRBJ2-1; 7 nucleotides match TRBD1. CDR1 SNHLY and CDR2 FYNNEI come from the germline V gene. The CDR3 runs 13 residues. V trimming: 4 bases; J trimming: 8 bases; junction bases outside the gene matches: 5. The CDR3 DNA sequence: TGTGCCAGCAGTGGCGGACAGGTGGATGAGCAGTTCTTC. Translating gives CASSGGQVDEQFF.

The chain recombines TRBV7-2 with TRBJ2-5, with TRBD2 identical over 8 bases. The germline gives CDR1 SGHTA, CDR2 FQGNSA. This CDR3 contains 15 residues. Germline trimming cut 5 bases from V and 5 bases from J; bases unmatched to any gene: 10. CDR3 in amino acids: CASSPGGAGAETQYF. In DNA form, the CDR3 reads TGTGCCAGCAGCCCCGGGGGGGCGGGAGCGGAGACCCAGTACTTC.

The rearrangement uses TRBV7-9 and TRBJ1-2, with D uncertain. CDR3 length: 14 amino acids. CDR1 and CDR2 from the germline V gene are SEHNR and FQNEAQ (reference sequence). V lost 1 base, J lost 4 bases, and 10 bases lay in between. DNA of the CDR3: TGTGCCAGCAGCTTAGACGAAGCAGGCTATGGCTACACCTTC. Protein sequence: CASSLDEAGYGYTF.

This clone was recorded only once. The chain is built from TRBV18 and TRBJ1-1; tentatively, D is TRBD1 (6 bases). V dropped 6 bases and J dropped 1 base, with 9 bases sitting between them. The CDR3 loop spans 13 amino acids. Germline V CDR1 and CDR2: KGHSH, LQKENI. The CDR3 region is CASSRTENTEAFF. The CDR3 nucleotides are TGTGCCAGCTCTCGGACAGAGAACACTGAAGCTTTCTTT.

This chain connects TRBV27 to TRBJ1-2, with D uncertain. V shed 6 bases and J shed 8 bases, with 19 bases lying between them. Germline V gene lookup returns CDR1 MNHEY and CDR2 SMNVEV (reference sequence). The CDR3 spans 14 residues. CDR3 in DNA: TGTGCCAGCAGATCTCAAAGCGAGGTCGGGGGCTACACCTTC. It encodes CASRSQSEVGGYTF.

J is TRBJ2-7 and V is TRBV7-2; 7 nucleotides line up with TRBD2. V was clipped by 1 base and J by 6 bases; unmatched bases: 9. The length of the CDR3 is 15 residues. Germline loops: CDR1 SGHTA, CDR2 FQGNSA. The CDR3 here is CASSLGAGVGLEQYF. CDR3 bases: TGTGCCAGCAGCTTAGGTGCGGGAGTAGGTCTCGAGCAGTACTTC.

Points on this clone: A junction end diverges from the germline sequence, so it may reflect a read error. The V and J genes are TRBV11-3 and TRBJ2-1, with TRBD2 matching 9 bases. The CDR3 is 17 residues long. CDR1 and CDR2 from the germline V gene are SGHNT and YENEEA. CDR3 sequence (DNA): TGTGCCAGCAGCCTAGACGGGACTAGCTGGAACCTCGGGGAGCAGTTCTTC. Amino acid sequence: CASSLDGTSWNLGEQFF.

The chain recombines TRBV9 with TRBJ2-1, with D tentatively TRBD2 (6 bases). V was clipped by 0 bases and J by 0 bases, with 10 bases between them. Per the germline V gene, CDR1 is SGDLS and CDR2 is YYNGEE. The CDR3 totals 16 residues. This chain's CDR3 is CASSVGGTGSYNEQFF. DNA of the CDR3: TGTGCCAGCAGCGTAGGGGGGACTGGCTCCTACAATGAGCAGTTCTTC.

The chain carries TRBV28 and TRBJ2-4; TRBD2 matches at 10 bases. CDR1 is MDHEN, CDR2 SYDVKM, per germline. This CDR3 contains 17 residues. V gave up 3 bases and J gave up 8 bases; unmatched junction bases: 13. Here the CDR3 DNA reads TGTGCCAGCAGTTTGGGCGCTTCTAGCGGGAGTCTAGACATTCAGTACTTC. Residues: CASSLGASSGSLDIQYF.

The CDR3 protein is CASSLTSGLYEQYF. The CDR3 DNA reads TGTGCCAGCAGCTTAACTTCCGGGTTATACGAGCAGTACTTC. The V gene is TRBV7-9, the J gene TRBJ2-7; D uncertain. The CDR3 spans 14 residues. Germline CDR1 SEHNR, CDR2 FQNEAQ (reference sequence). The V end was cut by 2 bases, the J end by 4 bases, with 12 bases between.

The gene calls are TRBV5-4 and TRBJ2-1; 9 positions match TRBD2. The CDR3 has 15 residues. The germline CDR1 and CDR2 sequences are SGHNT and YYREEE (reference sequence). The J segment lost 0 bases and the V segment lost 2 bases, leaving 0 bases of the junction unmatched. CDR3 sequence (DNA): TGTGCCAGCAGCTTTAGCGGGAGCTCCTACAATGAGCAGTTCTTC. Translated: CASSFSGSSYNEQFF.

This chain links TRBV2 with TRBJ1-1; possibly TRBD1 for D (6 bases). V was cut by 3 bases and J by 5 bases, with 10 bases left in between. CDR3 length: 13 amino acids. The V gene's germline CDR1 is SNHLY and CDR2 FYNNEI. The CDR3 DNA follows: TGTGCCAGCAGTGACAGGGGAGGGACTGAAGCTTTCTTT. Protein sequence: CASSDRGGTEAFF.

This chain links TRBV6-6 with TRBJ2-2; D is uncertain. CDR3 length: 11 amino acids. The germline CDR1 and CDR2 sequences are MNHNY and SVGAGI (reference sequence). The germline V and J ends were trimmed by 6 bases and 7 bases, with 6 bases remaining between them. CDR3 amino acids: CASSSGGELFF. The CDR3 coding sequence is TGTGCCAGCAGCTCCGGCGGGGAGCTGTTTTTT.

V usage is TRBV11-3 and J usage is TRBJ2-7, with 7 bases lining up with TRBD1. V lost 2 bases to trimming and J lost 3 bases; unmatched junction nucleotides: 7. Germline CDR1 SGHNT, CDR2 YENEEA. The CDR3 extends over 15 amino acids. The DNA of the CDR3 is TGTGCCAGCAGCTTATCCACAGGGGAGATCTACGAGCAGTACTTC. Its protein product is CASSLSTGEIYEQYF. Drawing the rest from reference TRBV11-3 and TRBJ2-7, the complete variable domain is EAGVVQSPRYKIIEKKQPVAFWCNPISGHNTLYWYLQNLGQGPELLIRYENEEAVDDSQLPKDRFSAERLKGVDSTLKIQPAELGDSAVYLCASSLSTGEIYEQYFGPGTRLTVT.

The rearrangement uses TRBV19 and TRBJ1-1, with D unresolved. The CDR3 runs 14 residues. Germline V gives CDR1 LNHDA, CDR2 SQIVND (reference sequence). V lost 3 bases, J lost 3 bases, and 11 bases lay in between. CDR3 residues: CASSIPRRDTEAFF. DNA of the CDR3: TGTGCCAGTAGTATCCCCCGGCGGGACACTGAAGCTTTCTTT.

J is TRBJ1-5 and V is TRBV13; a possible D gene is TRBD1 (5 bases). The CDR3 loop spans 16 amino acids. With 0 bases removed from V and 0 bases from J, the gap between germline ends came to 9 bases. Germline lookup yields CDR1 PRHDT and CDR2 FYEKMQ (reference sequence). CDR3 DNA sequence: TGTGCCAGCAGCTTAGGCAGGGCAGGTAGCAATCAGCCCCAGCATTTT. As protein: CASSLGRAGSNQPQHF.

The sample holds one count of this clone. CDR3 nucleotides: TGTGCCAGCAGCGCACCTCCTACCGGGTCTACCTACGAGCAGTACTTC. Translation: CASSAPPTGSTYEQYF. The chain is built from TRBV11-2 and TRBJ2-7; D unresolved. The germline gives CDR1 SGHAT, CDR2 FQNNGV. The length of the CDR3 is 16 residues. V dropped 5 bases and J dropped 2 bases, with 19 bases sitting between them.

This chain joins TRBV5-1 and TRBJ1-1, with D possibly being TRBD1 (6 bases). V was shortened by 0 bases and J by 0 bases, with 9 bases between the two germline ends. The CDR3 has 15 residues. Germline loops: CDR1 SGHRS, CDR2 YFSETQ. CDR3 sequence: CASSLVQGMNTEAFF. Written as DNA, the CDR3 is TGCGCCAGCAGCTTGGTTCAGGGGATGAACACTGAAGCTTTCTTT. The complete variable domain, with remaining parts taken from reference TRBV5-1 and TRBJ1-1, reads KAGVTQTPRYLIKTRGQQVTLSCSPISGHRSVSWYQQTPGQGLQFLFEYFSETQRNKGNFPGRFSGRQFSNSRSEMNVSTLELGDSALYLCASSLVQGMNTEAFFGQGTRLTVV.

This chain connects TRBV19 to TRBJ1-5; TRBD1 aligns across 8 bases. V dropped 1 base and J dropped 9; count of bases not matched to a gene: 11. Germline lookup yields CDR1 LNHDA and CDR2 SQIVND (reference sequence). The CDR3 runs to 16 residues. The CDR3 sequence: CASSIVGTGFGGPQHF. The CDR3 region has the DNA TGTGCCAGTAGTATAGTCGGGACAGGCTTCGGGGGGCCCCAGCATTTT.

The chain carries TRBV11-2 and TRBJ2-2; TRBD2 might be the D (5 bases). CDR3 length: 13 residues. Trimming took 8 bases from V and 3 from J, leaving 10 bases between them. Germline V gives CDR1 SGHAT, CDR2 FQNNGV. The CDR3 bases are TGTGCCAGCGGACTTTCTGACACCGGGGAGCTGTTTTTT. It is translated as CASGLSDTGELFF.

This clone was detected once. The chain recombines TRBV10-2 with TRBJ2-1; 12 bases are a match to TRBD2. This CDR3 is 16 amino acids long. The V segment lost 2 bases and the J segment 4 bases; nucleotides outside the gene matches: 3. Germline assignment: CDR1 WSHSY and CDR2 SAAADI. CDR3 amino acids: CASSEPGTSGYNEQFF. CDR3 in DNA: TGCGCCAGCAGTGAGCCCGGGACTAGCGGGTACAATGAGCAGTTCTTC.

The chain carries TRBV28 and TRBJ1-6; 8 nucleotides agree with TRBD1. The ends lost 4 bases at V and 9 bases at J; junction bases unmatched: 17. The germline V gene encodes CDR1 MDHEN and CDR2 SYDVKM. This CDR3 contains 18 residues. This CDR3 is CASSSYIGQGPGVSPLHF. The CDR3 DNA reads TGTGCCAGCAGTTCCTACATCGGACAGGGCCCGGGGGTTTCACCCCTCCACTTT.

This clone was observed a single time. V gene TRBV5-1 combines with J gene TRBJ1-1, with 9 bases that match TRBD1. With 0 bases clipped from V and 2 bases from J, the junction kept 5 bases outside the gene matches. The V gene's germline CDR1 is SGHRS and CDR2 YFSETQ. The CDR3 length is 16 residues. The CDR3 sequence is CASSLGTGGGNTEAFF. The CDR3 DNA is TGCGCCAGCAGCTTGGGCACAGGGGGCGGAAACACTGAAGCTTTCTTT.

This rearrangement joins TRBV5-1 to TRBJ2-2; the D gene is possibly TRBD2 (5 bases). Trimming shortened V by 5 bases and J by 3 bases, and 14 bases separated the two germline ends. CDR1 and CDR2 (germline): SGHRS, YFSETQ. This CDR3 comprises 15 residues. In nucleotides, the CDR3 is TGCGCCAGCAGTAGAAACGGGAAAGACACCGGGGAGCTGTTTTTT. Its protein product is CASSRNGKDTGELFF.